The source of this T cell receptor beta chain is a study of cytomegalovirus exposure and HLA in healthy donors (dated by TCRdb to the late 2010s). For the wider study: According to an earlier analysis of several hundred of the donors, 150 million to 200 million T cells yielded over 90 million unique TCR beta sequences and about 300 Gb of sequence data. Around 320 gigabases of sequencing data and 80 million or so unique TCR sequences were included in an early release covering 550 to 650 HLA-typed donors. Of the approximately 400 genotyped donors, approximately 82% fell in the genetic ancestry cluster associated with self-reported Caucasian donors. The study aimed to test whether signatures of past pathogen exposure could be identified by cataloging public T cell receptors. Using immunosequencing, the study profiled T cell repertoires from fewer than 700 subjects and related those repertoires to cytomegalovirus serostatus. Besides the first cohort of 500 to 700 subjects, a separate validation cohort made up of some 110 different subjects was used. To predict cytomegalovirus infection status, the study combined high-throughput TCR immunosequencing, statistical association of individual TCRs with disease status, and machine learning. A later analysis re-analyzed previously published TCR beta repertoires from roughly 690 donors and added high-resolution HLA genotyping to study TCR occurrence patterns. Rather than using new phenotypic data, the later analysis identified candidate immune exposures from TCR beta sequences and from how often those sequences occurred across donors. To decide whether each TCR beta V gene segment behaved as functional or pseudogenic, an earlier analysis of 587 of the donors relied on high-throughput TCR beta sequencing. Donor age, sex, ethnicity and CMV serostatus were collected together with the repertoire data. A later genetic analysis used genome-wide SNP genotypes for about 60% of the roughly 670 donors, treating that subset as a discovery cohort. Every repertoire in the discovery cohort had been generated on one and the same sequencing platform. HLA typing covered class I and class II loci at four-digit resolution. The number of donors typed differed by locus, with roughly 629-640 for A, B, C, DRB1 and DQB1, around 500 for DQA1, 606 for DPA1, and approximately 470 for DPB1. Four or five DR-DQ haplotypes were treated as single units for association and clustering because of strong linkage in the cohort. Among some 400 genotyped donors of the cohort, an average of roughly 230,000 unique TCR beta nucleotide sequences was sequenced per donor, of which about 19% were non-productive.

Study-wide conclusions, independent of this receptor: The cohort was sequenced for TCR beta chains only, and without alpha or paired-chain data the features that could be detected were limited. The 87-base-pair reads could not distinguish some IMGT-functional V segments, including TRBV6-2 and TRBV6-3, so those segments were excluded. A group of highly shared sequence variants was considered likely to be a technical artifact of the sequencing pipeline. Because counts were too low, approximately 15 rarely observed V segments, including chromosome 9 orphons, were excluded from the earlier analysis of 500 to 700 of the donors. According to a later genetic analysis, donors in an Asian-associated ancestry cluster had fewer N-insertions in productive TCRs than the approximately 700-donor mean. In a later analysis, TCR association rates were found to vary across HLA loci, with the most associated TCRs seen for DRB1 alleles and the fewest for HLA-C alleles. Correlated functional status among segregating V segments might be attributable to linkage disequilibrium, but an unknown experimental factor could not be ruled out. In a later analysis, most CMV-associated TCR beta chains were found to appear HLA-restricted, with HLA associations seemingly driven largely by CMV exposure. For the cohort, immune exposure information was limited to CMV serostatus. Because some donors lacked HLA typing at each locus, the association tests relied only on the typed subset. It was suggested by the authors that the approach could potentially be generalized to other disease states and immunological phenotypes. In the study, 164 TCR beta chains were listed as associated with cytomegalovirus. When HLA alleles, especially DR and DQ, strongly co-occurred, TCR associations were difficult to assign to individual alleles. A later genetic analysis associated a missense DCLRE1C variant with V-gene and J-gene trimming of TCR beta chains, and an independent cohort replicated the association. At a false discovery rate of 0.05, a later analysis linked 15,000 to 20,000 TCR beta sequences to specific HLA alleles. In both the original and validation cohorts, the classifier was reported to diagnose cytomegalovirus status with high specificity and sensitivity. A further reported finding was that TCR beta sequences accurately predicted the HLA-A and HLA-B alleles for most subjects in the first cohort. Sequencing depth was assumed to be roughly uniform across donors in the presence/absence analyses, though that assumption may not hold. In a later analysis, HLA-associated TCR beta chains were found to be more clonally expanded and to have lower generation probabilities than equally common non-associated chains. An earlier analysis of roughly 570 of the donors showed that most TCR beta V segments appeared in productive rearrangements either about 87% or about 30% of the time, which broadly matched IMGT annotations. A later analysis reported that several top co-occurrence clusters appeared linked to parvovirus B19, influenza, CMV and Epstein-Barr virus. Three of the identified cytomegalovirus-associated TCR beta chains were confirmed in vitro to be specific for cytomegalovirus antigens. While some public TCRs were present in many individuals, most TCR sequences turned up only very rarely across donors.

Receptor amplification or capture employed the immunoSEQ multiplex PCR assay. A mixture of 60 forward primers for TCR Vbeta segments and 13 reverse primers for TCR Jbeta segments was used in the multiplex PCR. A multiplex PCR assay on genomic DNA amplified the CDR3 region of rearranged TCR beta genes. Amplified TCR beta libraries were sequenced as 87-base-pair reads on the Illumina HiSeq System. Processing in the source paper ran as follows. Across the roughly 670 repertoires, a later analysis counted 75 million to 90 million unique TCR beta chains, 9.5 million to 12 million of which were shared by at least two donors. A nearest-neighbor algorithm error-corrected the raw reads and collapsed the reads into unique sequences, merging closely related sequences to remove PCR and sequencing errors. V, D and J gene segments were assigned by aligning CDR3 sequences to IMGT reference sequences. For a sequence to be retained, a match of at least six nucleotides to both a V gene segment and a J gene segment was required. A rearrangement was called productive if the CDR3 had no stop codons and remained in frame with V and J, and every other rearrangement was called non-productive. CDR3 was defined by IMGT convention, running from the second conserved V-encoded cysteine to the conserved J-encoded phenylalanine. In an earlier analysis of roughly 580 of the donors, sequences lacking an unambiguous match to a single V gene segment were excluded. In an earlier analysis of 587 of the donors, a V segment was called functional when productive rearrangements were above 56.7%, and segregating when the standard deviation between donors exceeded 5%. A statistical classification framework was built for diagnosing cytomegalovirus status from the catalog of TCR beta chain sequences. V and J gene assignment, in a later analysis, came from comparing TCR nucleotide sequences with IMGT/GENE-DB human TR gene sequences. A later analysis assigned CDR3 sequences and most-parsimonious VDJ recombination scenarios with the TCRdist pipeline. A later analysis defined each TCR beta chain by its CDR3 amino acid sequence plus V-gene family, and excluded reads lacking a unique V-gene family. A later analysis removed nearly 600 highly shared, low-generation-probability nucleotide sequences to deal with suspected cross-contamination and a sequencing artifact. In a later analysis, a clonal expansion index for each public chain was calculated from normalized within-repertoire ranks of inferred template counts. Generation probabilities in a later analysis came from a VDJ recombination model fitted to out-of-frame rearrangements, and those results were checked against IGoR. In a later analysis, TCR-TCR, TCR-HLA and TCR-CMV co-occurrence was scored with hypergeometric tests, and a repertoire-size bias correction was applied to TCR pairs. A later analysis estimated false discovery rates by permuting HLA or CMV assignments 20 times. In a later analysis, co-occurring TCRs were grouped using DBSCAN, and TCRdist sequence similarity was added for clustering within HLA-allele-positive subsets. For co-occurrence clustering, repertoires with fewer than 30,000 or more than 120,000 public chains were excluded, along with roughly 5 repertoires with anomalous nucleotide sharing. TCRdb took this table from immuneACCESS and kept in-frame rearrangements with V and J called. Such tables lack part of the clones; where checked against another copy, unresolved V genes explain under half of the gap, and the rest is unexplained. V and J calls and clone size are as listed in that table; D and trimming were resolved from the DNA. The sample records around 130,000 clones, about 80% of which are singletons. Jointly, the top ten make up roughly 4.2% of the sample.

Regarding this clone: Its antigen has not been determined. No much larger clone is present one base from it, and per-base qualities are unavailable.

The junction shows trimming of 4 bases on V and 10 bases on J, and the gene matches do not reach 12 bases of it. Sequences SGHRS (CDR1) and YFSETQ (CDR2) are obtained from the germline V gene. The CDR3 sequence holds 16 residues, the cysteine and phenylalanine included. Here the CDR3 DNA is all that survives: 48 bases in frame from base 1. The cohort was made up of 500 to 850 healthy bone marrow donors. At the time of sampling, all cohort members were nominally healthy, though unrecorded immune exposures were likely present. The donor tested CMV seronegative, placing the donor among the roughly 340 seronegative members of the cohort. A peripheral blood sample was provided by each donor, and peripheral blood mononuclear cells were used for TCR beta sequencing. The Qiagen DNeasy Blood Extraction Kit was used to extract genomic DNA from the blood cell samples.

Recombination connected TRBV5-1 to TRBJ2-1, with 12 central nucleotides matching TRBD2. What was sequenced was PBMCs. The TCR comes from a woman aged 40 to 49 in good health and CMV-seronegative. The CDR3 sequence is CASSPLLAGGVGEQFF. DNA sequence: TGCGCCAGCAGCCCACTACTAGCGGGGGGAGTAGGGGAGCAGTTCTTC.